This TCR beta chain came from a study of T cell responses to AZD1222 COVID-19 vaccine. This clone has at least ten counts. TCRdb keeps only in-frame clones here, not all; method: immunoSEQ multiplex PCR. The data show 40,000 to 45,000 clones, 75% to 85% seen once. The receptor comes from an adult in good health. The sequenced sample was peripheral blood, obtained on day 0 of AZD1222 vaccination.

CDR3 DNA: TGCGCCACCAATGACAACGCGAACACCGGGGAGCTGTTTTTT. Translating gives CATNDNANTGELFF. The chain combines TRBV10-1 with TRBJ2-2; unclear D gene. CDR3 length equals 14 residues. The germline V and J ends were trimmed by 10 bases and 0 bases, with 12 bases remaining between them. Germline V CDR1 and CDR2: WNHNN, SYGVQD (reference sequence).